This paragraph covers one TCR beta chain sequence. The antigen is not known. One end of the junction fails to match germline, which may point to a read error. Vbeta (60) and Jbeta (13) primers were used in the PCR. The data were produced by immunoSEQ multiplex PCR, yet TCRdb's version contains in-frame clones alone and is incomplete. The clone table shows approximately 120,000 clones, with the ten largest holding 2.5% to 3%. CDR3 length: 12 residues. Germline CDR1 is SEHNR and CDR2 is FQNEAQ (reference sequence). These data are taken from a study of cytomegalovirus exposure and HLA in healthy donors. Study-wide background: Of the donors genotyped, some 400 in all, about 82% fell in the Caucasian-associated ancestry cluster. Findings and caveats of the study: Common viral pathogens were later found to be apparently linked to several of the most significant clusters. Later work associated over 15,000 TCR beta sequences with HLA alleles at 0.05 false discovery rate.

The sample consisted of PBMCs. This receptor was taken from a man aged 25 to 40 in good health and CMV-seronegative. This chain uses TRBV7-9 with TRBJ1-1; 8 bases align to TRBD1. The CDR3 is CATGGWDTEALF. The CDR3 DNA reads TGTGCCACAGGGGGCTGGGACACTGAAGCTCTCTTT.